This TCR beta chain comes out of a study of T cells in Graves' hyperthyroidism and ophthalmopathy. Study-level results: Most clonotypes expanded in the thyroid (above 0.001) were also present in blood.

Graves' hyperthyroidism showing no ophthalmopathy progression within 18 months was considered stable. The hyperthyroidism was newly diagnosed and had lasted under 2 months; the patients were aged 18 to 65. Uncontrolled infection, other autoimmune disease, pregnancy or lactation disqualified patients from enrolment. Researchers amplified the TCR beta CDR3 regions from RNA transcripts. The TCR CDR3 was amplified in a first-round RT-PCR using the HTBI primer set. One entry per CDR3 protein results from TCRdb running MiXCR on the multiplex PCR reads. Altogether approximately 360,000 distinct CDR3 sequences are present, approximately 25% being singletons, with the ten largest covering roughly 80%. Trimming stripped 6 bases from V and 4 bases from J, with 12 bases between. CDR1 is MNHNS and CDR2 is SASEGT in the germline V gene. This CDR3 comprises 13 residues. Notes on this clonotype: As yet, its antigen is unknown.

V gene TRBV6-1 combines with J gene TRBJ1-1, with TRBD1 as a possible D gene (6 bases). This TCR came from a man aged 50-60 years with Graves' hyperthyroidism. The sample consisted of blood. The CDR3 nucleotides are TGTGCCAGCAGGATGGACAGTACCACTGAAGCTTTCTTT. The encoded protein is CASRMDSTTEAFF.